Presented here are 20 T cell receptor beta chains from one specimen sequenced in a study of OX40 agonist ivuxolimab in advanced cancers. Only in-frame clones appear in the TCRdb table, and some are missing; sequencing was by immunoSEQ multiplex PCR. The top ten clones hold roughly an eighth of a sample with over 30,000 clones, more than 80% of them seen once. The sequencing here drew on CD4+ or CD8+ T cells sorted from blood, taken in a trial of the OX40 agonist ivuxolimab. These receptors were obtained from an adult with an advanced solid tumor such as melanoma, head and neck, liver or kidney cancer.

In its sample, this clone was seen once. The chain links TRBV27 to TRBJ2-2, with TRBD1 matching 10 bases. J gave up 5 bases and V 6 bases, and 6 bases lay outside the gene matches. This CDR3 spans 15 amino acids. CDR1 and CDR2 (germline): MNHEY, SMNVEV (reference sequence). The CDR3, as DNA: TGTGCCAGCAGCCGACAGGGGGCGAGGACCGGGGAGCTGTTTTTT. This translates into CASSRQGARTGELFF.

This clone turned up a few times. The gene calls are TRBV27 and TRBJ2-7, with D possibly matching TRBD2 (6 bases). The CDR3 is 12 residues long. Germline CDR1 reads MNHEY; CDR2 reads SMNVEV (reference sequence). Trimming pared 5 bases from V and 7 bases from J, leaving 12 bases between. The CDR3 DNA follows: TGTGCCAGCAGTCCGGGGGTAGGGGAGCAGTACTTC. Protein product: CASSPGVGEQYF.

The gene calls are TRBV28 and TRBJ1-4, with D tentatively TRBD1 (6 bases). Per the germline V gene, CDR1 is MDHEN and CDR2 is SYDVKM. Deletions cut 6 bases from V and 7 bases from J, with 15 bases between. The CDR3 is 14 amino acids. The CDR3 nucleotides read TGTGCCAGCAGCTTGGACAGCTCGGCTGAAAAACTGTTTTTT. Translation: CASSLDSSAEKLFF.

As regards this clone: Other DNA sequences in the sample encode the same CDR3. The chain couples TRBV5-6 to TRBJ1-4; D is undetermined. The V gene's germline CDR1 is SGHDT and CDR2 YYEEEE. This CDR3 spans 14 amino acids. Deletions cut 2 bases from V and 0 bases from J, with 5 bases between. In DNA form, the CDR3 reads TGTGCCAGCAGCTTACTAGCAACTAATGAAAAACTGTTTTTT. Amino acid sequence: CASSLLATNEKLFF.

The rearrangement links TRBV13 to TRBJ1-4; D unresolved. The length of the CDR3 is 11 residues. CDR1 and CDR2 from the germline V gene are PRHDT and FYEKMQ (reference sequence). V lost 5 bases and J lost 11, with 9 bases in between. The CDR3 loop reads CASSASRKLFF. The CDR3, as DNA: TGTGCCAGCAGCGCCAGCCGTAAACTGTTTTTT.

The CDR3 DNA follows: TGTGCCAGCAGCGCCACTGGGGGTATCGAAAAACTGTTTTTT. Its translation: CASSATGGIEKLFF. V gene TRBV9 combines with J gene TRBJ1-4, with D perhaps matching TRBD1 (5 bases). Germline V gene data show CDR1 as SGDLS and CDR2 as YYNGEE. The V and J ends lost 3 bases and 8 bases respectively, with 14 bases between them. This CDR3 has 14 amino acids.

As DNA, the CDR3 is TGCGCCAGCAGCATGTACAATGAGCAGTTCTTC. Protein sequence: CASSMYNEQFF. The chain uses TRBV5-1 and TRBJ2-1; D gene unclear. The CDR3 sequence is 11 residues long. Germline V gives CDR1 SGHRS, CDR2 YFSETQ. The germline V and J ends were trimmed by 4 bases and 4 bases, with 3 bases remaining between them.

This chain connects TRBV7-9 to TRBJ2-7; D might be TRBD1 or TRBD2, each matching 6 bases. This CDR3 has 15 residues. V lost 5 bases to trimming and J lost 4 bases, with 18 bases between them. Germline V gene sequence: CDR1 SEHNR, CDR2 FQNEAQ (reference sequence). CDR3 protein: CASSPTGGKVYEQYF. The CDR3 nucleotides read TGTGCCAGCAGCCCAACCGGGGGCAAGGTTTACGAGCAGTACTTC. The whole variable domain, remainder taken from reference TRBV7-9 and TRBJ2-7, is DTGVSQNPRHKITKRGQNVTFRCDPISEHNRLYWYRQTLGQGPEFLTYFQNEAQLEKSRLLSDRFSAERPKGSFSTLEIQRTEQGDSAMYLCASSPTGGKVYEQYFGPGTRLTVT.

The V call is TRBV9, the J call TRBJ2-5, with D unclear. Germline V CDR1 and CDR2: SGDLS, YYNGEE. V dropped 0 bases and J dropped 4 bases, with 4 bases sitting between them. The CDR3 is made up of 12 amino acids. The CDR3 loop reads CASSVDGETQYF. The CDR3 DNA is TGTGCCAGCAGCGTAGATGGAGAGACCCAGTACTTC.

J is TRBJ1-1 and V is TRBV25-1, with D unresolved. The CDR3 spans 17 residues. V was clipped by 3 bases and J by 4 bases, with 21 bases between them. Germline V gene data show CDR1 as MGHDK and CDR2 as SYGVNS. The CDR3 loop reads CASSEDKLGKMGTEAFF. In DNA form, the CDR3 reads TGTGCCAGCAGTGAGGATAAGTTGGGGAAAATGGGCACTGAAGCTTTCTTT.

V and J are TRBV5-6 and TRBJ1-2; no firm D call. The germline V and J ends were trimmed by 4 bases and 5 bases, with 12 bases remaining between them. Germline values: CDR1 SGHDT, CDR2 YYEEEE. The CDR3 loop spans 13 amino acids. DNA of the CDR3: TGTGCCAGCAGCCTTGGGAGTGCTTATGGCTACACCTTC. Translating gives CASSLGSAYGYTF.

The rearrangement joins TRBV7-9 to TRBJ2-3, with TRBD1 identical over 12 bases. V was clipped by 7 bases and J by 3 bases; unmatched bases: 5. This CDR3 region has 15 residues. Germline-derived CDR1 and CDR2 are SEHNR and FQNEAQ (reference sequence). The CDR3 here is CASTQGQGATDTQYF. The CDR3 bases are TGTGCCAGCACCCAGGGACAGGGGGCTACAGATACGCAGTATTTT.

The J gene is TRBJ2-5, the V gene TRBV29-1; 8 positions agree with TRBD2. V shed 4 bases and J 2 bases; nucleotides not matched to a gene: 6. Germline CDR1 and CDR2: SQVTM and ANQGSEA. CDR3 length: 14 residues. CDR3 nucleotide sequence: TGCAGCGTTGCAAGCGGGAGCGTTCAAGAGACCCAGTACTTC. Protein sequence: CSVASGSVQETQYF.

V gene TRBV27 combines with J gene TRBJ2-1; D unresolved. V dropped 5 bases and J dropped 5 bases, with 13 bases sitting between them. The CDR3 contains 14 residues. Germline CDR1 is MNHEY and CDR2 is SMNVEV (reference sequence). The CDR3 region has the DNA TGTGCCAGCAGTAATTACTCCAACCACAATGAGCAGTTCTTC. Translating gives CASSNYSNHNEQFF.

This clone was seen just once. This chain connects TRBV19 to TRBJ2-7; possibly TRBD1 for D (5 bases). Germline CDR1 reads LNHDA; CDR2 reads SQIVND (reference sequence). V lost 5 bases to trimming and J lost 0 bases, with 14 bases between them. This CDR3 region has 15 residues. The CDR3 region has the DNA TGTGCCAGTAGTGATGGCGTCAGGGTCTCCTACGAGCAGTACTTC. Protein: CASSDGVRVSYEQYF. The whole variable domain, filled in from reference TRBV19 and TRBJ2-7, reads DGGITQSPKYLFRKEGQNVTLSCEQNLNHDAMYWYRQDPGQGLRLIYYSQIVNDFQKGDIAEGYSVSREKKESFPLTVTSAQKNPTAFYLCASSDGVRVSYEQYFGPGTRLTVT.

This chain links TRBV4-3 with TRBJ1-4, with D hard to call. CDR3 length: 14 residues. V lost 1 base to trimming and J lost 7 bases, with 10 bases between them. Germline CDR1 reads LGHNA; CDR2 reads YSLEER. The CDR3 sequence: CASSQGYPAEKLFF. The DNA of the CDR3 is TGCGCCAGCAGCCAAGGGTATCCTGCTGAAAAACTGTTTTTT.

The V gene is TRBV18, the J gene TRBJ2-7; TRBD1 might be the D (5 bases). V gave up 3 bases and J gave up 3 bases, with 9 bases separating them. The V gene's germline CDR1 is KGHSH and CDR2 LQKENI. This CDR3 region has 13 residues. The CDR3 DNA follows: TGTGCCAGCTCACCGGGGCAGTACTACGAGCAGTACTTC. This codes for CASSPGQYYEQYF.

This chain joins TRBV5-8 and TRBJ1-5; tentatively, D is TRBD1 (6 bases). The CDR3 is 15 residues long. Per germline, CDR1 SGHTS and CDR2 YDEGEE. V was clipped by 0 bases and J by 2 bases, with 9 bases between them. The CDR3 loop is CASSLAGAGNQPQHF. DNA of the CDR3: TGTGCCAGCAGCTTGGCGGGGGCCGGCAATCAGCCCCAGCATTTT. The full variable domain, in which reference TRBV5-8 and TRBJ1-5 provide the parts outside the CDR3, is EAGVTQSPTHLIKTRGQQATLRCSPISGHTSVYWYQQALGLGLQFLLWYDEGEERNRGNFPPRFSGRQFPNYSSELNVNALELEDSALYLCASSLAGAGNQPQHFGDGTRLSIL.

The chain couples TRBV19 to TRBJ2-1; TRBD2 agrees at 7 bases. Germline CDR1 reads LNHDA; CDR2 reads SQIVND (reference sequence). V lost 5 bases and J lost 7; bases outside the gene matches: 8. This CDR3 spans 14 amino acids. The CDR3 is CASSPWTSENEQFF. The CDR3 region has the DNA TGTGCCAGTAGTCCTTGGACTAGTGAGAATGAGCAGTTCTTC. The whole variable domain, remainder taken from reference TRBV19 and TRBJ2-1, is DGGITQSPKYLFRKEGQNVTLSCEQNLNHDAMYWYRQDPGQGLRLIYYSQIVNDFQKGDIAEGYSVSREKKESFPLTVTSAQKNPTAFYLCASSPWTSENEQFFGPGTRLTVL.

A single count supports this clone. V usage is TRBV19 and J usage is TRBJ2-1, with 7 bases aligning to TRBD2. CDR1 LNHDA and CDR2 SQIVND come from the germline V gene (reference sequence). V gave up 4 bases and J gave up 7 bases; unmatched junction bases: 10. There are 15 residues in the CDR3. The CDR3 region is CASSSQGLFPNEQFF. CDR3 in DNA: TGTGCCAGTAGTAGCCAGGGACTATTTCCAAATGAGCAGTTCTTC.